The rows below give T cell receptor beta chains drawn from one sample of a study of tissue T cells after allogeneic stem cell transplantation. TCRdb keeps only in-frame clones here, not all; method: immunoSEQ multiplex PCR. The repertoire has approximately 11,000 clones, less than 85% of them found once; the top ten carry approximately 15%. Here the sequenced sample was tissue from the right colon, taken at autopsy. The source of these receptors is a woman between 18 and 50 years old with breast cancer. CDR3s include the opening cysteine and the closing phenylalanine or tryptophan. D genes are given only for firm matches. The size entry is marked missing in some rows and otherwise reads once, few, many or a size class.

TGTGCCAGCAGTCGGGGGCGGTCACCCCTCCACTTT | CASSRGRSPLHF | TRBJ1-6 | NA | few | TRBV27
TGTGCTTGGGCTGGGGGAGAGACCCAGTACTTC | CAWAGGETQYF | TRBJ2-5 | NA | NA | TRBV30
TGTGCCACCAGCAGAGATGGGACCGGCGGGGAGCTGTTTTTT | CATSRDGTGGELFF | TRBJ2-2 | NA | NA | TRBV15
TGTGCCAGCAGTTTACTTGCGAGGGGGCATGGCTACACCTTC | CASSLLARGHGYTF | TRBJ1-2 | TRBD1 | NA | TRBV28
TGTGCCAGCAGCTTATCCGGGACAGGGAACACCGGGGAGCTGTTTTTT | CASSLSGTGNTGELFF | TRBJ2-2 | TRBD1 | NA | TRBV7-2
TGCGCCAGCAGCCAAGTCTTATCTGAAAAACTGTTTTTT | CASSQVLSEKLFF | TRBJ1-4 | NA | NA | TRBV4-3
TGTGCCAGCAGCCCACATTTTCAGGGATTCTACTCTGGAAACACCATATATTTT | CASSPHFQGFYSGNTIYF | TRBJ1-3 | NA | NA | TRBV9
TGTGCCAGCAGCTCACCGAGCGGGGTAACAGATACGCAGTATTTT | CASSSPSGVTDTQYF | TRBJ2-3 | TRBD2 | NA | TRBV5-4
TGTGCCAGCAGTGAAGGCCGGGGGACAGGGGGTTCCTACGAGCAGTACTTC | CASSEGRGTGGSYEQYF | TRBJ2-7 | TRBD1 | NA | TRBV25-1
TGTGCCTGGAGTGTAATGGGGACAGCCGATCAGCCCCAGCATTTT | CAWSVMGTADQPQHF | TRBJ1-5 | TRBD1 | NA | TRBV30
TGCGCCAGCAGCCAAGCGGCAGGCGGGAGGGTTGAGCAGTTCTTC | CASSQAAGGRVEQFF | TRBJ2-1 | TRBD2 | few | TRBV4-3
TGTGCCAGCAGTCCGGGACAGGGTGGTTACGAGCAGTACTTC | CASSPGQGGYEQYF | TRBJ2-7 | TRBD1 | NA | TRBV6-6
TGCAGTGCTAGAGTGGGGGCCCAGTACTTC | CSARVGAQYF | TRBJ2-5 | NA | NA | TRBV20-1
TGTGCCAGCAGTTACCCCAGGGGCCATACCTACGAGCAGTACTTC | CASSYPRGHTYEQYF | TRBJ2-7 | NA | NA | TRBV6-5
TGTGCCAGCAGCTTAGGGCGGTCCCCTATATTAGGTGCGACGCAGTATTTT | CASSLGRSPILGATQYF | TRBJ2-3 | NA | NA | TRBV7-6
TGCAGTGCTAGGGACCGACGGGCCCAGTACTTC | CSARDRRAQYF | TRBJ2-5 | NA | NA | TRBV20-1
TGTGCCAGCAGTTCCAACAGGGCCGAGAGGACAGATACGCAGTATTTT | CASSSNRAERTDTQYF | TRBJ2-3 | NA | NA | TRBV28
TGTGCCAGCAGTTGGGGGATATACGAGCAGTACTTC | CASSWGIYEQYF | TRBJ2-7 | NA | few | TRBV6-2/TRBV6-3
TGTGCCAGCAGCTTAGTAGGGAACACTGAAGCTTTCTTT | CASSLVGNTEAFF | TRBJ1-1 | NA | NA | TRBV7-2
TGTGCCAGTAGTCCGCCAGCCTCCAAAAACATTCAGTACTTC | CASSPPASKNIQYF | TRBJ2-4 | NA | few | TRBV19
TGTGCCAGCAGCCCGAGTCGGGACTCACCCCTCCACTTT | CASSPSRDSPLHF | TRBJ1-6 | NA | NA | TRBV7-2
TGTGCCAGCAGCTCCGGACTAGCGGGAGTCAATGAGCAGTTCTTC | CASSSGLAGVNEQFF | TRBJ2-1 | TRBD2 | NA | TRBV7-2
TGCGCCAGCAGCCCAGAGGGACAGGGTCAAGAGACCCAGTACTTC | CASSPEGQGQETQYF | TRBJ2-5 | TRBD1 | NA | TRBV5-1
TGTGCCAGCAGTAAGCTGCAGGGTCAGGAGGAGCAGTACTTC | CASSKLQGQEEQYF | TRBJ2-7 | NA | NA | TRBV6-6
TGTGCCAGCAGCCCTCCGGGACTAGCTTACGAGCAGTACTTC | CASSPPGLAYEQYF | TRBJ2-7 | TRBD2 | few | TRBV5-4
TGCGCCAGCAGCTTGGTCGCGGGGGGCTCCTACGAGCAGTACTTC | CASSLVAGGSYEQYF | TRBJ2-7 | TRBD2 | once | TRBV5-1
TGTGCCAGCAGCTCCCCCGGGGCTTACGAGCAGTACTTC | CASSSPGAYEQYF | TRBJ2-7 | NA | few | TRBV7-2
TGTGCAAGTCGCTTCTTTTGGGACCCCACAAAATACGAGCAGTACTTC | CASRFFWDPTKYEQYF | TRBJ2-7 | NA | NA | TRBV12-2
TGTGCCAGCAAGCAGCCCGCGGGGGAGCAGTACTTC | CASKQPAGEQYF | TRBJ2-7 | NA | few | TRBV28